A selection of T cell receptor beta chains follows, all from one sample in a study of resident and recirculating memory T cells in vitiligo. Method: immunoSEQ multiplex PCR; TCRdb's copy keeps in-frame clones and lacks some. Here the sample spans tens of thousands of clones, 90% to 95% being singletons. Specimen: blood. The origin of the receptors is a male donor with vitiligo. The CDR3 runs from the conserved cysteine through the conserved F or W. The D gene is left open where the match is weak. Size tells how often a clone was seen (once, few, many) or the class of an expanded clone, and some rows leave it out.

j_call d_call clone_size v_call cdr3_length cdr3_nt cdr3_aa
TRBJ2-5 - - TRBV9 13 TGTGCCAGCAGCGCCGGACTCGCCCCGGGCCAGTACTTC CASSAGLAPGQYF
TRBJ2-2 TRBD2 - TRBV7-6 15 TGTGCCAGCAGCTTCCAGCCTAGCGGCACCGGGGAGCTGTTTTTT CASSFQPSGTGELFF
TRBJ2-1 - - TRBV28 16 TGTGCCAGCAGTCCCGATGTAGCTCCCTCCTACAATGAGCAGTTCTTC CASSPDVAPSYNEQFF
TRBJ2-4 TRBD2 - TRBV4-1 19 TGCGCCAGCAGCCAAGATCAGGGGGTAGCGGGAGGGGCCAAAAACATTCAGTACTTC CASSQDQGVAGGAKNIQYF
TRBJ1-1 TRBD1 - TRBV7-2 14 TGTGCCAGCAGCCTCCAGGGGGCGAACACTGAAGCTTTCTTT CASSLQGANTEAFF
TRBJ2-5 - - TRBV29-1 13 TGCAGCGTTGAAATAACAGGGCCGGAGACCCAGTACTTC CSVEITGPETQYF
TRBJ1-1 - - TRBV27 13 TGTGCCAGCAGTTTACGATGGCACACTGAAGCTTTCTTT CASSLRWHTEAFF
TRBJ2-2 TRBD2 once TRBV6-1 15 TGTGCCAGCAGTGAGCTAGCGGGAGTTCACGGGGAGCTGTTTTTT CASSELAGVHGELFF
TRBJ2-7 TRBD2 - TRBV27 14 TGTGCCAGCAGTTTATCTACTAGCGGGTACGAGCAGTACTTC CASSLSTSGYEQYF
TRBJ2-1 TRBD2 - TRBV7-3 16 TGTGCCAGCAGCCCTCGAGGGACTAGCGCGTACAATGAGCAGTTCTTC CASSPRGTSAYNEQFF
TRBJ2-7 - once TRBV9 12 TGTGCCAGCAGCGGACTAGACTACGAGCAGTACTTC CASSGLDYEQYF
TRBJ1-1 - - TRBV7-9 12 TGTGCCAGCAGCTTGGGGGCGGCGGACGCTTTCTTT CASSLGAADAFF
TRBJ1-1 - - TRBV25-1 13 TGTGCCAGCAGTGTAGCGGGGAACACTGAAGCTTTCTTT CASSVAGNTEAFF
TRBJ1-1 - - TRBV19 13 TGTGCCAGTAGTATAAACATTGGGCAGGGGGCTTTCTTT CASSINIGQGAFF
TRBJ2-1 TRBD1 once TRBV19 16 TGTGCCAGTAGTCCGAGACAGGGGGCGCGGGGCAATGAGCAGTTCTTC CASSPRQGARGNEQFF
TRBJ2-7 - - TRBV13 14 TGTGCCAGCAGCGTAGCAGGGGCTCCCTACGAGCAGTACTTC CASSVAGAPYEQYF
TRBJ2-3 - - TRBV7-9 15 TGTGCCAGCAGTCACGGGAGCGAAGGCACAGATACGCAGTATTTT CASSHGSEGTDTQYF
TRBJ2-7 TRBD1 - TRBV19 13 TGTGCCAGTAGTATACGGGACAGCTACGAGCAGTACTTC CASSIRDSYEQYF
TRBJ2-5 - - TRBV10-3 13 TGTGCCATCAGTGGAGAGGGTGGAGAGACCCAGTACTTC CAISGEGGETQYF
TRBJ2-7 TRBD2 - TRBV11-2 15 TGTGCCAGCAGCTTACTCCTAGCGGGGCGCTCTGAGCAGTACTTC CASSLLLAGRSEQYF
TRBJ1-1 TRBD1 - TRBV6-1 14 TGTGCCAGCAGTCGGACAGGGGGCGGCGCTGAAGCTTTCTTT CASSRTGGGAEAFF
TRBJ2-7 - - TRBV7-3 13 TGTGCCAGCAGCTCCGGGTCGGTCCACGAGCAGTACTTC CASSSGSVHEQYF
TRBJ1-1 - - TRBV7-3 15 TGTGCCAGCAGCCCGGCCAGGGGCAATAAGTCTGAAGCTTTCTTT CASSPARGNKSEAFF
TRBJ2-3 - - TRBV28 14 TGTGCCAGCAGCAGGGGAACAAGCACAGATACGCAGTATTTT CASSRGTSTDTQYF
TRBJ2-1 TRBD1 - TRBV11-3 15 TGTGCCAGCAGCCCTCGGTCGGGACAGGGGCGTGAGCAGTTCTTC CASSPRSGQGREQFF
TRBJ2-3 - - TRBV21-1 18 TGTGCCAGCAGCAAAAACAGGGAAACGGGGGGAAGCACAGATACGCAGTATTTT CASSKNRETGGSTDTQYF
TRBJ2-7 - once TRBV6-5 12 TGTGCCAGCAGCAAGCGGCCTTACGAGCAGTACTTC CASSKRPYEQYF
TRBJ2-1 TRBD2 - TRBV5-1 15 TGCGCCAGCCATCAAGGGACTAGCGGGACGGATGAGCAGTTCTTC CASHQGTSGTDEQFF